Each of the 28 T cell receptor beta chains below was sequenced from the same sample in a study of T cells in Graves' hyperthyroidism and ophthalmopathy. Amplification targeted TCR beta CDR3 regions from RNA transcripts. First-round RT-PCR with HTBI primers amplified the TCR CDR3 region. MiXCR, applied by TCRdb to the multiplex PCR reads, yields one record per CDR3 protein. The table shows 300,000 or so distinct CDR3 sequences, with 16% occurring only once. Sequencing input: blood. These receptors originate from a man under 40 with Graves' hyperthyroidism.

In its sample, this clonotype was seen a few times. As DNA, the CDR3 is TGTGCCTCATTCGTGGAGCGGAGCTCCTACAATGAGCAGTTCTTC. Translated, it gives CASFVERSSYNEQFF. This sequence joins TRBV30 and TRBJ2-1; possibly TRBD2 for D (5 bases). There are 15 residues in the CDR3. Trimming left V 7 bases short and J 0 bases short, with 16 bases between. Germline assignment: CDR1 GTSNPN and CDR2 SVGIG (reference sequence).

This clonotype was found many times. This rearrangement joins TRBV7-2 to TRBJ2-5; D is undetermined. Trimming took 6 bases from V and 5 from J, leaving 10 bases between them. CDR1 SGHTA and CDR2 FQGNSA come from the germline V gene. There are 12 residues in the CDR3. The CDR3 DNA is TGTGCCAGCAGTGTTGATCAGGAGACCCAGTACTTC. It codes for CASSVDQETQYF.

V usage is TRBV30 and J usage is TRBJ1-2, with D hard to call. Trimming took off 8 bases at V and 4 bases at J, with 20 bases between the two ends. The CDR3 is 14 residues long. CDR1 and CDR2 (germline): GTSNPN, SVGIG (reference sequence). The CDR3 nucleotides read TGTGCCACGGAAACGACCGGCAAGGGCTATGGCTACACCTTC. Translation gives CATETTGKGYGYTF.

Comment on this clonotype: A much larger clonotype is one base distant, so this may be a read error. This chain uses TRBV2 with TRBJ2-5; 12 positions agree with TRBD2. The CDR3 is 14 residues long. After removal of 4 bases from V and 3 bases from J, the junction contained 0 bases not matched to a gene. Germline CDR1 reads SNHLY; CDR2 reads FYNNEI. CDR3 loop: CASSGTSGKETQYF. The CDR3 DNA follows: TGTGCCAGCAGTGGGACTAGCGGGAAAGAGACCCAGTACTTC.

In this sample, this clonotype turned up many times. This rearrangement joins TRBV2 to TRBJ2-6, with 7 bases identical to TRBD1. Looked up from germline, CDR1 is SNHLY and CDR2 is FYNNEI. CDR3 length: 15 amino acids. V trimming: 8 bases; J trimming: 0 bases; junction bases outside the gene matches: 4. CDR3 sequence: CASRGQSSGANVLTF. The CDR3 DNA reads as TGTGCCAGCCGGGGACAGAGCTCTGGGGCCAACGTCCTGACTTTC.

In this sample, this clonotype turned up many times. J is TRBJ2-1 and V is TRBV2; D ambiguous. This CDR3 has 12 residues. Per the germline V gene, CDR1 is SNHLY and CDR2 is FYNNEI. V was trimmed by 6 bases and J by 8 bases, leaving 11 bases between them. CDR3 protein: CASSPSRDEQFF. The DNA for the CDR3 is TGTGCCAGCAGCCCCTCGCGCGATGAGCAGTTCTTC.

This clonotype was observed many times. V usage is TRBV11-2 and J usage is TRBJ2-1; a weak D match, TRBD2 (6 bases). CDR1 is SGHAT and CDR2 is FQNNGV in the germline V gene. Trimming shortened V by 2 bases and J by 8 bases, and 16 bases separated the two germline ends. This CDR3 has 15 amino acids. As DNA, the CDR3 is TGTGCCAGCAGCTTAAGGACGGAGGGGTCATATGAGCAGTTCTTC. Protein sequence: CASSLRTEGSYEQFF. The variable domain in full, with the rest retrieved from reference TRBV11-2 and TRBJ2-1, is EAGVAQSPRYKIIEKRQSVAFWCNPISGHATLYWYQQILGQGPKLLIQFQNNGVVDDSQLPKDRFSAERLKGVDSTLKIQPAKLEDSAVYLCASSLRTEGSYEQFFGPGTRLTVL.

This chain joins TRBV5-1 and TRBJ2-5; D call uncertain. Germline lookup yields CDR1 SGHRS and CDR2 YFSETQ. V was cut by 1 base and J by 4 bases, with 14 bases left in between. This CDR3 has 15 residues. CDR3 protein: CASSLTTGLGETQYF. DNA of the CDR3: TGCGCCAGCAGCTTGACGACTGGGCTCGGAGAGACCCAGTACTTC.

This clonotype was counted between two and nine times. The chain couples TRBV25-1 to TRBJ1-5, with 11 bases lining up with TRBD1. With 3 bases clipped from V and 6 bases from J, the junction kept 7 bases outside the gene matches. Germline V gene data show CDR1 as MGHDK and CDR2 as SYGVNS. The CDR3 sequence is 16 residues long. The CDR3 loop is CASSDQGQGVSQPQHF. The CDR3, as DNA: TGTGCCAGCAGTGACCAGGGACAGGGGGTTAGTCAGCCCCAGCATTTT.

The rearrangement links TRBV29-1 to TRBJ1-2; 7 bases agree with TRBD1. J was trimmed by 1 base and V by 8 bases; bases with no gene match: 7. The CDR3 totals 13 residues. Per germline, CDR1 SQVTM and CDR2 ANQGSEA. CDR3 nucleotide sequence: TGCAGCATCTCCGGGACAGTTAACTATGGCTACACCTTC. Its protein is CSISGTVNYGYTF.

This clonotype was seen more than once but under ten times. The rearrangement uses TRBV7-9 and TRBJ2-2; D might be TRBD1 or TRBD2, each matching 8 bases. V was shortened by 7 bases and J by 2 bases, with 26 bases between the two germline ends. CDR1 SEHNR and CDR2 FQNEAQ come from the germline V gene (reference sequence). CDR3 length equals 19 residues. The CDR3 is CASTPGGSQLAANTGELFF. CDR3 in DNA: TGTGCCAGCACCCCAGGGGGCTCTCAACTAGCGGCTAACACCGGGGAGCTGTTTTTT.

This clonotype was counted many times. J is TRBJ1-5 and V is TRBV2; TRBD1 aligns across 7 bases. Per germline, CDR1 SNHLY and CDR2 FYNNEI. The CDR3 has 13 amino acids. V gave up 6 bases and J gave up 7 bases; unmatched junction bases: 6. CDR3 sequence (DNA): TGTGCCAGCAGAGACAGGGCTGGCCAGCCCCAGCATTTT. Protein: CASRDRAGQPQHF.

At least ten counts were recorded for this clonotype. The V call is TRBV5-1, the J call TRBJ2-1; tentatively, D is TRBD2 (5 bases). The length of the CDR3 is 15 residues. V gave up 0 bases and J gave up 3 bases, with 10 bases separating them. Germline CDR1 reads SGHRS; CDR2 reads YFSETQ. CDR3 sequence (DNA): TGCGCCAGCAGCTTGGCGGGGTCAGGCTACAATGAGCAGTTCTTC. Amino acids: CASSLAGSGYNEQFF.

This clonotype came up many times. The rearrangement links TRBV6-1 to TRBJ2-7; D not resolved. Germline V lookup: CDR1 MNHNS, CDR2 SASEGT. This CDR3 contains 14 residues. With 3 bases removed from V and 3 bases from J, the gap between germline ends came to 12 bases. CDR3: CASSDPGKGYEQYF. CDR3 DNA sequence: TGTGCCAGCAGTGATCCGGGCAAGGGCTACGAGCAGTACTTC.

In this sample, this clonotype turned up a few times. The chain has TRBV10-3 and TRBJ2-5; no definite D call. Germline CDR1 is ENHRY and CDR2 is SYGVKD. V lost 4 bases, J lost 4 bases, and 10 bases lay in between. The CDR3 sequence is 13 residues long. CDR3 sequence reads: CAISGDVRETQYF. Written as DNA, the CDR3 is TGTGCCATCAGTGGCGACGTCCGAGAGACCCAGTACTTC.

This clonotype appeared a few times. The rearrangement uses TRBV14 and TRBJ2-5, with 13 bases fitting TRBD2. V lost 4 bases and J lost 5; bases outside the gene matches: 7. CDR1 is SGHDN, CDR2 FVKESK, per germline. This CDR3 is built from 16 residues. CDR3 bases: TGTGCCAGCAGCCCGAGGACTAGCGGGAGTTGGGAGACCCAGTACTTC. It is translated as CASSPRTSGSWETQYF. Drawing the rest from reference TRBV14 and TRBJ2-5, the complete variable domain is EAGVTQFPSHSVIEKGQTVTLRCDPISGHDNLYWYRRVMGKEIKFLLHFVKESKQDESGMPNNRFLAERTGGTYSTLKVQPAELEDSGVYFCASSPRTSGSWETQYFGPGTRLLVL.

This chain links TRBV7-3 with TRBJ2-1; possibly TRBD2 for D (5 bases). Germline V gives CDR1 SGHTA, CDR2 FQGTGA. CDR3 length: 16 residues. V shed 4 bases and J shed 9 bases, with 22 bases lying between them. Here the CDR3 DNA reads TGTGCCAGCAGCTCAATGGGTCTAGGAGGCTGGGGTGAGCAGTTCTTC. Its protein is CASSSMGLGGWGEQFF.

This clonotype was found many times. This sequence joins TRBV3-1 and TRBJ2-5, with TRBD2 matching 8 bases. The junction had 6 bases not matched to a gene; V was cut back by 6 bases and J by 3 bases. CDR3 length equals 14 residues. Germline V CDR1 and CDR2: LGHDT, YNNKEL (reference sequence). The CDR3 DNA sequence: TGTGCCAGCAGAGGACTAGCTCTGGAAGAGACCCAGTACTTC. Protein sequence: CASRGLALEETQYF.

The sample holds many counts of this clonotype. This chain connects TRBV30 to TRBJ2-5; D possibly matches TRBD1 or TRBD2 (5 bases each). V was shortened by 6 bases and J by 2 bases, with 10 bases between the two germline ends. The germline V gene has CDR1 GTSNPN and CDR2 SVGIG (reference sequence). There are 12 residues in the CDR3. The CDR3 region is CACGAVQETQYF. The CDR3 nucleotides are TGTGCCTGCGGGGCCGTACAAGAGACCCAGTACTTC.

The chain employs TRBV24-1 and TRBJ2-2; tentatively, D is TRBD1 (5 bases). Trimming left V 5 bases short and J 0 bases short, with 18 bases between. This CDR3 has 18 amino acids. Germline V lookup: CDR1 KGHDR, CDR2 SFDVKD. CDR3: CATSVPRGGSANTGELFF. The DNA of the CDR3 is TGTGCCACCAGTGTCCCTAGGGGTGGCAGCGCGAACACCGGGGAGCTGTTTTTT.

J is TRBJ2-6 and V is TRBV7-6, with D perhaps matching TRBD1 (5 bases). Germline CDR1 is SGHVS and CDR2 is FNYEAQ. The CDR3 totals 17 residues. Trimming took 5 bases from V and 2 from J, leaving 16 bases between them. In DNA, the CDR3 is TGTGCCAGCAGCCAGTCCACAGGAGAACCTGGGGCCAACGTCCTGACTTTC. The encoded protein is CASSQSTGEPGANVLTF.

V and J are TRBV7-6 and TRBJ2-5; D call uncertain. This CDR3 comprises 16 residues. V was clipped by 1 base and J by 5 bases, with 17 bases between them. Germline assignment: CDR1 SGHVS and CDR2 FNYEAQ. The CDR3 coding sequence is TGTGCCAGCAGCTTAGGGCTCCGGTACATGTCTGAGACCCAGTACTTC. Amino acid sequence: CASSLGLRYMSETQYF.

This clonotype was seen many times. This sequence joins TRBV20-1 and TRBJ2-5; D tentatively reads TRBD1 or TRBD2 (6 bases each). Deletions cut 1 base from V and 5 bases from J, with 17 bases between. The CDR3 loop spans 15 amino acids. Germline loops: CDR1 DFQATT, CDR2 SNEGSKA (reference sequence). CDR3 protein: CSARVLGGGLETQYF. DNA for the CDR3: TGCAGTGCTAGAGTGCTGGGTGGGGGGCTGGAGACCCAGTACTTC.

As for this clonotype: This could be a read error, since a much larger clone is one nucleotide away. CDR3 residues: CASSFGPNTRELFF. The DNA for the CDR3 is TGTGCCAGCAGCTTTGGGCCGAACACCCGGGAGCTGTTTTTT. The chain employs TRBV11-2 and TRBJ2-2, with no clear D. The CDR3 spans 14 residues. Germline lookup yields CDR1 SGHAT and CDR2 FQNNGV.

This clonotype was seen at least ten times. This rearrangement joins TRBV20-1 to TRBJ2-3; 7 bases are shared with TRBD2. This CDR3 is 14 amino acids long. Looked up from germline, CDR1 is DFQATT and CDR2 is SNEGSKA (reference sequence). The trim removed 3 bases at V and 2 bases at J, leaving 5 bases unmatched. CDR3 sequence: CSASAGDYTDTQYF. The CDR3, as DNA: TGCAGTGCTAGCGCGGGAGACTACACAGATACGCAGTATTTT.

To note about this clonotype: This sequence may be a read error, since a much larger clone differs from it by one base. This chain connects TRBV6-1 to TRBJ2-7; 8 positions agree with TRBD2. V trimming: 6 bases; J trimming: 5 bases; junction bases outside the gene matches: 12. Germline V gives CDR1 MNHNS, CDR2 SASEGT. The CDR3 runs 15 residues. The CDR3 sequence is CASREGGPAGDEQYF. In DNA, the CDR3 is TGTGCCAGCAGAGAGGGGGGACCAGCGGGAGACGAGCAGTACTTC.

This clonotype was observed many times. The genes are TRBV12-3 or TRBV12-4 and TRBJ2-2; the D gene could be TRBD1 or TRBD2 (6 bases each). CDR3 size: 13 residues. Deletions cut 6 bases from V and 7 bases from J, with 12 bases between. DNA for the CDR3: TGTGCCAGCAGACGACAGGAGGGCGGGGAGCTGTTTTTT. Its translation is CASRRQEGGELFF.

The table lists this clonotype with many counts. The V gene is TRBV2, the J gene TRBJ2-2; tentatively, D is TRBD1 or TRBD2 (6 bases each). The V and J ends lost 4 bases and 4 bases respectively, with 13 bases between them. CDR1 and CDR2 from the germline V gene are SNHLY and FYNNEI. This CDR3 region has 15 residues. The CDR3 bases are TGTGCCAGCAGTGTTACGGGGGCGGTCACCGGGGAGCTGTTTTTT. Residues: CASSVTGAVTGELFF.